This T cell receptor (beta chain) was profiled in a study of CD8 T cell repertoires and HIV-1 epitope variants. The wider study: T cells were cultured for nine to ten days with cytokines added on days 3 and 7. The baseline condition was 1M T cells left uncultured.

Whole-study findings and limits: Beta chains alone show antigen proliferation, not cytokine profile or function. Most of the nine antigen-specific clonotypes appeared cross-reactive to autologous or escape variants.

TCRdb's copy holds only in-frame clones and misses some; the assay was immunoSEQ multiplex PCR. The table has a few thousand clones, around three fifths seen once. The CDR3 length is 12 residues. The germline gives CDR1 SGHAT, CDR2 FQDESV (reference sequence). V lost 4 bases and J 1 base, leaving 4 bases between the germline ends. As for this clone: The antigen is unknown.

The chain uses TRBV11-1 and TRBJ1-1, with D uncertain. This TCR was recovered from a male donor with HIV. Sequencing used cultured CD8+ T cells derived from PBMCs. DNA of the CDR3: TGTGCCAGCAGCTGGGGGAACACTGAAGCTTTCTTT. Its protein is CASSWGNTEAFF.